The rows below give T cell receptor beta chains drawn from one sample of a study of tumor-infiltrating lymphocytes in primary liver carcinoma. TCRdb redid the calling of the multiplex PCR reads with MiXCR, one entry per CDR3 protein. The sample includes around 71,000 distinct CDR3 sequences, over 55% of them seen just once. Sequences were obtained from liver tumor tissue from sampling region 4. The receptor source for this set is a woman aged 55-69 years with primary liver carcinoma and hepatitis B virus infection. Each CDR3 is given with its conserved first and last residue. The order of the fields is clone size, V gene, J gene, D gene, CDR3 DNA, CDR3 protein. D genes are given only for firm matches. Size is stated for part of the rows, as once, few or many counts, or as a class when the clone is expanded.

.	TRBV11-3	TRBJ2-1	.	TGCGCCAGCAGCTTAGGAATTGGCGGGAAGCTTGAGCAGTTCTTC	CASSLGIGGKLEQFF
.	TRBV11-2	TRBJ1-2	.	TGTGCCTGCAACCTCGGGACACCGGAGGGGTACTATGGCTACACCTTC	CACNLGTPEGYYGYTF
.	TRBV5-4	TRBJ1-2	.	TGTGCAAGCGGCTTGACGCGACAGATCTATGGCTACACCTTC	CASGLTRQIYGYTF
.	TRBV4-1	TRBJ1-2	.	TGCGCCAGCAGCATCGAGGGGAGAGTTTCGTATTCTAGTGGCTGCACCTTC	CASSIEGRVSYSSGCTF
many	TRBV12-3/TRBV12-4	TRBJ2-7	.	TGTGCCAGCAGTTTAGGAGGAGGGAGTGCCGACGAGCAGTACTTC	CASSLGGGSADEQYF
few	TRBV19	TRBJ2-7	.	TGTGCCAGTAGTATAGGATCCGGGTCCTCACCCTACGAGCAGCACTTC	CASSIGSGSSPYEQHF
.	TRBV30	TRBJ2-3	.	TGTGCCTGGAGCTATGGGGGGCGCACAGATATGCAATATTTT	CAWSYGGRTDMQYF
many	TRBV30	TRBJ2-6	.	TGTGCCTGGAATCAGGGATCTGAGGCCAACGTCCTGACTTTC	CAWNQGSEANVLTF
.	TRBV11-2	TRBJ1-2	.	TGCGCCAGCAGCTTAAGCGTGGGATTCTATGGCTACACCTTC	CASSLSVGFYGYTF
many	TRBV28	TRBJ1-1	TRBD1	TGTGCCAGCAGGGGACCGGGACAGGGCGGCCCTGAAGCTTTCTTT	CASRGPGQGGPEAFF